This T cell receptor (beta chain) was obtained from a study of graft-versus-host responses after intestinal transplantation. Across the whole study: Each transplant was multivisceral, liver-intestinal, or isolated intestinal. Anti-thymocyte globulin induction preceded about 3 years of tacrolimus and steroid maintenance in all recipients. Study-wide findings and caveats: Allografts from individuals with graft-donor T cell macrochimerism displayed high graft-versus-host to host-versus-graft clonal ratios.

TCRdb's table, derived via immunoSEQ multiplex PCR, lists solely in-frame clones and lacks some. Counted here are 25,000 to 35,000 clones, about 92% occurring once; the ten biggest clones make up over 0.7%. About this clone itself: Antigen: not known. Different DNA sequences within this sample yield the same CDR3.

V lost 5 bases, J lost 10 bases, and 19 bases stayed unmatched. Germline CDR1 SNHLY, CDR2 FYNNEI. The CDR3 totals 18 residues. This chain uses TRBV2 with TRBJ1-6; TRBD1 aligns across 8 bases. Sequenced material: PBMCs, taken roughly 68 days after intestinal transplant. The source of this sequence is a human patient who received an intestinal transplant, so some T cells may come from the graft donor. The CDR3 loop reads CASSPHIGQGAGGSPLHF. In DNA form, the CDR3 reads TGTGCCAGCAGTCCACACATAGGGCAGGGGGCGGGAGGATCACCCCTCCACTTT.